This T cell receptor beta chain was observed in a study of blood T cell repertoires in COVID-19. As for the study in general: Both acute and convalescent COVID-19 samples were obtained from the United States, Italy and Spain.

Methods used by the authors: Estimated nucleated cell counts came from reference gene primer amplification. Sequenced by immunoSEQ multiplex PCR; TCRdb stores in-frame clones only, minus some. That table is the source of V, J and clone size, and D and trimming were worked out from the DNA. The table has tens of thousands of clones, 60% to 85% seen once. The germline V and J ends were trimmed by 2 bases and 3 bases, with 8 bases remaining between them. Germline CDR1 is GTSNPN and CDR2 is SVGIG (reference sequence). The CDR3 spans 12 residues. Sequencing was carried out using peripheral blood. The genes are TRBV30 and TRBJ2-7; possible D gene TRBD1, 6 bases. This receptor was taken from a woman at least 80 years old with active or convalescent COVID-19. CDR3 coding DNA: TGTGCCTGGAGTCTACAGGGCTACGAGCAGTACTTC. Translation: CAWSLQGYEQYF.